Listed below are T cell receptor beta chains from one sample, sequenced in a study of Graves' ophthalmopathy and Graves' hyperthyroidism. TCRdb independently ran MiXCR on the multiplex PCR reads; one entry per CDR3 protein. The table has 600,000 to 950,000 distinct CDR3 sequences, roughly two fifths seen once. The source material was peripheral blood. The receptor source for this set is an adult man with Graves' ophthalmopathy. Both conserved end residues are part of each CDR3. A D gene is named only where the DNA matches it firmly. The size field is filled for only some rows; it gives once, few, many or a size class.

- | TRBD2 | 14 | TRBJ2-5 | TRBV29-1 | CSVEECTGEGTQYF | TGCAGCGTTGAAGAGTGTACCGGGGAGGGGACCCAGTACTTC
- | - | 15 | TRBJ2-6 | TRBV6-5 | CASSQERFPANVLTF | TGTGCCAGCAGCCAAGAACGTTTTCCGGCCAACGTCCTGACTTTC
- | - | 14 | TRBJ1-2 | TRBV7-3 | CASSGPGPNYGYTF | TGTGCCAGCAGCGGCCCGGGGCCTAACTATGGCTACACCTTC
few | - | 15 | TRBJ1-5 | TRBV2 | CASRIKTGQYQPQHF | TGTGCCAGCAGGATCAAGACAGGCCAGTATCAGCCCCAGCATTTT
many | TRBD1 | 14 | TRBJ1-2 | TRBV2 | CASTEQGGNYGYTF | TGTGCCAGCACCGAACAGGGGGGGAACTATGGCTACACCTTC
few | - | 14 | TRBJ1-6 | TRBV25-1 | CASSEVGARSPLHF | TGTGCCAGCAGTGAAGTGGGGGCCAGGTCACCCCTCCACTTT
- | - | 11 | TRBJ2-6 | TRBV29-1 | CSVAKSGPEAF | TGCAGCGTTGCGAAGTCTGGGCCTGAAGCTTTC
- | - | 14 | TRBJ1-2 | TRBV7-9 | CASSQEVSDYGYTF | TGCGCCAGCAGCCAAGAGGTATCGGACTATGGCTACACCTTC
- | TRBD2 | 12 | TRBJ2-5 | TRBV7-9 | CASSQEAGREYF | TGTGCCAGCAGCCAAGAGGCAGGGAGGGAGTACTTC
- | TRBD1 | 15 | TRBJ1-2 | TRBV25-1 | CASSAHGQEFYGYTF | TGTGCCAGCAGTGCGCATGGACAGGAGTTCTATGGCTACACCTTC
- | TRBD1 | 16 | TRBJ1-5 | TRBV24-1 | CATSYGGTGWDQPQHF | TGTGCCACCAGTTACGGCGGGACAGGGTGGGATCAGCCCCAGCATTTT
- | - | 11 | TRBJ1-1 | TRBV7-9 | CASSDAAGGFF | TGTGCCAGCAGCGACGCGGCGGGGGGTTTCTTT
many | - | 13 | TRBJ2-5 | TRBV29-1 | CSVVSGRRETQYF | TGCAGCGTTGTATCGGGCCGACGAGAGACCCAGTACTTC
- | TRBD2 | 14 | TRBJ2-7 | TRBV25-1 | CASSSGRDAYEQYF | TGTGCCAGCAGTAGCGGGAGAGATGCCTACGAGCAGTACTTC
- | - | 10 | TRBJ1-1 | TRBV29-1 | CSVVRAEAFF | TGCAGCGTTGTGCGGGCTGAAGCTTTCTTT
few | - | 13 | TRBJ2-7 | TRBV12-3/TRBV12-4 | CASTSRGRDEQYF | TGTGCCAGCACGTCGCGGGGGCGCGACGAGCAGTACTTC
few | - | 14 | TRBJ2-7 | TRBV12-5 | CASSQRDRRGEQYF | TGTGCCAGCAGTCAGCGGGACAGGCGCGGCGAGCAGTACTTC
many | - | 11 | TRBJ1-1 | TRBV20-1 | CSARAVPEAFF | TGCAGTGCTAGAGCAGTCCCCGAAGCTTTCTTT
many | - | 17 | TRBJ1-3 | TRBV2 | CASTYAGGARAGNTIYF | TGTGCCAGCACGTATGCTGGGGGGGCGAGGGCTGGAAACACCATATATTTT
- | - | 13 | TRBJ2-7 | TRBV11-2 | CASSLEDRSEQYF | TGTGCCAGCAGCTTAGAAGATAGGAGCGAGCAGTACTTC
few | TRBD1 | 16 | TRBJ1-1 | TRBV19 | CASSGTGVERNTEAFF | TGTGCCAGTAGTGGGACAGGGGTAGAGAGGAACACTGAAGCTTTCTTT
- | - | 16 | TRBJ1-2 | TRBV12-3/TRBV12-4 | CASITDSIPFAQGYTF | TGTGCCAGCATCACGGACAGTATTCCGTTCGCGCAAGGCTACACCTTC
few | - | 18 | TRBJ2-7 | TRBV11-2 | CASSRINRGAGGLYEQYF | TGTGCCAGCAGTCGGATCAACAGGGGGGCGGGGGGCTTGTACGAGCAGTACTTC
- | - | 14 | TRBJ1-1 | TRBV13 | CASNSRGGNTEAFF | TGTGCCAGCAACTCGAGGGGAGGGAACACTGAAGCTTTCTTT